The clone carrying this T cell receptor beta chain has more than one count but fewer than ten. Original processing notes: Reference gene primer amplification yielded estimated nucleated cell counts. Generated by immunoSEQ multiplex PCR, the TCRdb table keeps only in-frame clones and is missing some. For V, J and clone size, that table is used; D and trimming come from the DNA. This sample has about 240,000 clones, with 85% to 90% found just once. This entry is derived from a study of blood T cell repertoires in COVID-19. Study summary: Italy, Spain and the United States were the sources of the convalescent and acute COVID-19 samples.

Two negative PCRs, clearance, or symptom resolution were required of recovered Cohort 3 donors. The CDR3 runs 15 residues. V gave up 4 bases and J gave up 3 bases; unmatched junction bases: 7. Germline CDR1 and CDR2: SGDLS and YYNGEE. The sequenced material came from PBMCs or T cells enriched from blood (not recorded which). This receptor was obtained from a woman aged 25 to 39 who had recovered from COVID-19. The chain employs TRBV9 and TRBJ1-2; 9 bases fit TRBD1. This CDR3 is CASSPRTGADYGYTF. The CDR3 DNA is TGTGCCAGCAGCCCCCGGACAGGGGCGGACTATGGCTACACCTTC.